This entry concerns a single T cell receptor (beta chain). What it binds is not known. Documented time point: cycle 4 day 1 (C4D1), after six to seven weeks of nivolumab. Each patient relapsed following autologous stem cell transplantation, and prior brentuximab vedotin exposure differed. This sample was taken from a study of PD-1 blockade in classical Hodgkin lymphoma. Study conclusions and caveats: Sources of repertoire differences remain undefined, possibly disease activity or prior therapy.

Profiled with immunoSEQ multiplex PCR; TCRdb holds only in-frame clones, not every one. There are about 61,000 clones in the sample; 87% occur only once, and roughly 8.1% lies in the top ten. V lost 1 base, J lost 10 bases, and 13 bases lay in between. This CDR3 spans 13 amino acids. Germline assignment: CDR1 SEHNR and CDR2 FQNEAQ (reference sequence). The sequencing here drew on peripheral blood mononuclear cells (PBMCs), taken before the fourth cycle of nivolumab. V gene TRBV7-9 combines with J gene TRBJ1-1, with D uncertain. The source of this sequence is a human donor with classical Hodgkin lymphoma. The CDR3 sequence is CASSLVPILGAFF. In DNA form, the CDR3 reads TGTGCCAGCAGCTTAGTCCCTATCCTCGGAGCTTTCTTT.